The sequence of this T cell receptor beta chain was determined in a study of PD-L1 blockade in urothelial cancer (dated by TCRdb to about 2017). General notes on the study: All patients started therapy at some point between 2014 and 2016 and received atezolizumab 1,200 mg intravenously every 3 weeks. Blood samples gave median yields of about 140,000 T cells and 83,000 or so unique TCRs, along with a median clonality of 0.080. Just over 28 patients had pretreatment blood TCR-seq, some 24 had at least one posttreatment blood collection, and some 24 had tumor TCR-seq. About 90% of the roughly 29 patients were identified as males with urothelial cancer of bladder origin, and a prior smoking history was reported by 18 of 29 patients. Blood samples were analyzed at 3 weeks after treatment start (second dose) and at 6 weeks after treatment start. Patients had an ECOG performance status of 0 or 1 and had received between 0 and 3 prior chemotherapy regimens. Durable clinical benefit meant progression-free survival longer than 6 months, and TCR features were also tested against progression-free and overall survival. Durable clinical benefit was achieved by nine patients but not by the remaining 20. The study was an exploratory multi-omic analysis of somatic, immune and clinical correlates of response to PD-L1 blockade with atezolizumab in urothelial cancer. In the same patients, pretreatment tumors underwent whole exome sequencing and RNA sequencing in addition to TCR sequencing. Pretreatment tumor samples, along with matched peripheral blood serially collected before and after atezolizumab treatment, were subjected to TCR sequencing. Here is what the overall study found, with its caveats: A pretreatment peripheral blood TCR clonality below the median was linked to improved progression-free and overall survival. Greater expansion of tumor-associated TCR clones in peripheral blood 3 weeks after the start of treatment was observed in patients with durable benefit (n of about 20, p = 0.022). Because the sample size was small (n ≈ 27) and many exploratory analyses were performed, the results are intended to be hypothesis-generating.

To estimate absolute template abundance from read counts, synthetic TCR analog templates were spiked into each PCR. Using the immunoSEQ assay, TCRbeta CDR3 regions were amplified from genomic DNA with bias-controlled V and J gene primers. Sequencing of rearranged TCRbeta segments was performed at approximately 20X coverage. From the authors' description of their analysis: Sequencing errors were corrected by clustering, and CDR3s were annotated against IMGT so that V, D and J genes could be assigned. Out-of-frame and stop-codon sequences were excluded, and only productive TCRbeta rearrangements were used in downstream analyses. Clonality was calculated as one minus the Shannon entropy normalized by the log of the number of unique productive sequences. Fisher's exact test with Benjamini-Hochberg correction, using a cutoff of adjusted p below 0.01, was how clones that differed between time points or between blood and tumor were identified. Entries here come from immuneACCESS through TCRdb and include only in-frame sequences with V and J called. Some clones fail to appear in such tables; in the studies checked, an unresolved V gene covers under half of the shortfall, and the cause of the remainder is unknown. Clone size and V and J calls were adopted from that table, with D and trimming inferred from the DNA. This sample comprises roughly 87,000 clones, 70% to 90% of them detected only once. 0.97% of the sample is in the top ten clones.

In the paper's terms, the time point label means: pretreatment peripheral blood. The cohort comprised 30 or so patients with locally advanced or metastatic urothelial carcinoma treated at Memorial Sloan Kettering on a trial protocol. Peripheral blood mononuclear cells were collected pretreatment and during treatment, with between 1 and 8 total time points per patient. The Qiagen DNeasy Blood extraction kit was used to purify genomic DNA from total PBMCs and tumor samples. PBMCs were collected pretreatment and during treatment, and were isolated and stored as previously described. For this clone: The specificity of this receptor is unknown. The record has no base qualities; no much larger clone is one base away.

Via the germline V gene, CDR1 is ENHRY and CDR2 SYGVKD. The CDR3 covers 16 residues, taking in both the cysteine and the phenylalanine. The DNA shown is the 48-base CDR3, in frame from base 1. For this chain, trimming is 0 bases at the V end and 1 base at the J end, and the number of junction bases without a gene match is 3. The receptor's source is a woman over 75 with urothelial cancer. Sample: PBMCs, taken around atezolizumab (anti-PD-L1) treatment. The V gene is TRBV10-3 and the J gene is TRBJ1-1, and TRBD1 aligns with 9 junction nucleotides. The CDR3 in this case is CAISESGTGTNTEAFF. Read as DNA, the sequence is TGTGCCATCAGTGAGTCCGGGACAGGGACGAACACTGAAGCTTTCTTT.